This T cell receptor (beta chain) was identified in a study of cytomegalovirus exposure and HLA in healthy donors. About the research overall: Out of about 190 million T cells, an earlier analysis found over 100 million unique TCR beta sequences in total. Early released data had around 88 million unique TCRs, all coming from HLA-typed donors.

The PCR had 60 Vbeta and 13 Jbeta primers. Some clones are missing from TCRdb's copy, which holds only in-frame ones; the method was immunoSEQ multiplex PCR. The profile covers roughly 120,000 clones, with 77% appearing a single time and around 4% taken by the ten largest. CDR1 is GTSNPN and CDR2 is SVGIG in the germline V gene (reference sequence). The CDR3 totals 15 residues. Germline trimming cut 8 bases from V and 4 bases from J; bases unmatched to any gene: 15. V is TRBV30 and J is TRBJ1-2; 8 bases align to TRBD1. The sample was PBMCs. The receptor's source is a human donor in good health. The CDR3 reads CAEVPKTGVSYGYTF. For the CDR3, the DNA is TGTGCCGAAGTACCTAAGACAGGGGTAAGCTATGGCTACACCTTC.